What follows describes a single TCR beta chain. Its antigen is not identified. The CDR3 extends over 16 amino acids. V gave up 5 bases and J gave up 5 bases, with 18 bases separating them. Looked up from germline, CDR1 is MGHRA and CDR2 is YSYEKL. This entry belongs to a study of a mutant IDH1 vaccine in newly diagnosed glioma. Whole-study context: Previous treatment comprised radiotherapy, temozolomide, or both, mostly both. Study-level findings and limits: Vaccine-induced immune responses occurred in 80% to 95% of patients.

Time point reported: week 11, during vaccination. Topical imiquimod accompanied each vaccine dose, which consisted of 300 ug of mutant IDH1 20-mer peptide. In every donor, the tumor was a new WHO grade 3 or 4 IDH1-mutant, ATRX-lost astrocytoma. TCRdb's table, derived via immunoSEQ multiplex PCR, lists solely in-frame clones and lacks some. The sample carries some 59,000 clones, 89% recorded once. The chain carries TRBV4-1 and TRBJ2-2; TRBD2 is a possible D gene (5 bases). The TCR was taken from a middle-aged man with glioma. The sequencing used PBMCs, collected from a glioma patient whose treatment included an IDH1 peptide vaccine. As DNA, the CDR3 is TGCGCCAGCAGCTACGGACCGGGAAGTCGTACCGGGGAGCTGTTTTTT. Translation: CASSYGPGSRTGELFF.